This TCR beta chain stems from a study of T cell responses to AZD1222 COVID-19 vaccine. CDR3 length: 14 residues. The V end was cut by 1 base, the J end by 3 bases, with 10 bases between. The V gene's germline CDR1 is SGHRS and CDR2 YFSETQ. Study-wide points: Females made up more of the donors, who were largely white British, and clonal diversity may have come out too low. Regions 160-218 and 743-854 held dominance among vaccine-associated CD4 TCRs, which spanned spike. The breadth and depth of Spike-specific TCRs increased once two AZD1222 doses had been given.

As to this clone: The antigen is unknown.

Libraries were prepared by immunoSEQ multiplex PCR; TCRdb keeps only in-frame clonotypes and omits some of them. Of roughly 140,000 clones listed, less than 90% were seen once; the top ten hold approximately 7%. The clonotype comes from an adult who had recovered from COVID-19. The chain couples TRBV5-1 to TRBJ1-2; TRBD1 is a possible D gene (5 bases). The sample was peripheral blood, taken after recovery from COVID-19. CDR3 in DNA: TGCGCCAGCAGCTTGATGCGGGGGGACTATGGCTACACCTTC. As protein: CASSLMRGDYGYTF.